Shown below are 6 T cell receptor beta chains from a single sample sequenced in a study of CD8 T cells in ankylosing spondylitis. General study points: In ankylosing spondylitis blood, a motif of fewer than 10 highly homologous TCR beta variants appeared characteristic.

One entry per CDR3 protein, called by TCRdb with MiXCR from the 5' RACE reads. The sample gives 700,000 or so distinct CDR3 sequences, roughly 20% of which show up once; approximately 18% is in the top ten. The antigens of these receptors remain unknown. The sequencing input was blood, either unsorted or a sorted T cell fraction (not recorded which). These receptors were obtained from a male donor with ankylosing spondylitis.

The V gene is TRBV27, the J gene TRBJ1-2; no definite D call. Trimming removed 8 bases at V and 3 bases at J, with 16 bases between. CDR1 MNHEY and CDR2 SMNVEV come from the germline V gene (reference sequence). The CDR3 extends over 14 amino acids. The chain's CDR3 is CASRPTILDYGYTF. CDR3 DNA sequence: TGTGCCAGCCGACCGACTATCCTTGACTATGGCTACACCTTC.

The chain carries TRBV4-1 and TRBJ2-7; D uncertain. The CDR3 is 15 amino acids. Germline V gene lookup returns CDR1 MGHRA and CDR2 YSYEKL. Trimming took 3 bases from V and 0 from J, leaving 12 bases between them. Here the CDR3 DNA reads TGCGCCAGCAGCCACGGCAGGAGTAGCTCCTACGAGCAGTACTTC. This sequence encodes CASSHGRSSSYEQYF.

This clonotype was recorded a few times. The rearrangement links TRBV7-8 to TRBJ1-4; D is ambiguous. Per germline, CDR1 SGHVS and CDR2 FQNEAQ. The length of the CDR3 is 13 residues. V was cut by 0 bases and J by 8 bases, with 7 bases left in between. The CDR3 DNA is TGTGCCAGCAGCTTAGCGGAGGACGAAAAACTGTTTTTT. As protein: CASSLAEDEKLFF.

This clonotype was seen many times. CDR3 sequence (DNA): TGTGCCAGCAGCTTGGCTAGCGGGGGAAGCTCCTACAATGAGCAGTTCTTC. Translated, it gives CASSLASGGSSYNEQFF. This chain uses TRBV7-2 with TRBJ2-1; 10 bases agree with TRBD2. CDR3 length: 17 residues. Germline-derived CDR1 and CDR2 are SGHTA and FQGNSA. Trimming cost V 3 bases and J 0 bases; bases outside gene matches: 5.

This sequence joins TRBV29-1 and TRBJ2-2, with D perhaps assigned TRBD1 or TRBD2 (5 bases each). This CDR3 spans 12 amino acids. V lost 3 bases and J lost 13, with 15 bases in between. CDR1 and CDR2 (germline): SQVTM, ANQGSEA. The CDR3 DNA follows: TGCAGCGTTGAGACGGGAAAGGGGATGCTGTTTTTT. This gives the protein CSVETGKGMLFF.

This clonotype occurred a few times. The rearrangement joins TRBV12-3 or TRBV12-4 to TRBJ2-5; 14 nucleotides match TRBD2. The ends lost 5 bases at V and 5 bases at J; junction bases unmatched: 10. This CDR3 has 17 amino acids. CDR3 residues: CASSPNLGLAGVETQYF. The CDR3 DNA reads TGTGCCAGCAGTCCCAATTTGGGACTAGCGGGGGTGGAGACCCAGTACTTC.